This TCR beta chain was obtained from a study of blood T cell repertoires in COVID-19. Per the study methods: Estimates of nucleated cell counts were drawn from the amplification of reference gene primers. Sequencing used immunoSEQ multiplex PCR; TCRdb keeps in-frame clones, though not all of them. The DNA gave D and trimming, while V, J and clone size come from that table. The sample includes approximately 190,000 clones, under 90% of them seen just once. In this sample, this clone turned up once. This CDR3 is also generated by other DNA sequences in the sample. The sequenced sample was peripheral blood. This TCR was recovered from a man at least 80 years old with acute or convalescent COVID-19.

The CDR3 DNA reads TGTGCCAGCTCACCCATAGCGGGGGGCTCCTACAATGAGCAGTTCTTC. Translation: CASSPIAGGSYNEQFF. V and J are TRBV18 and TRBJ2-1, with 10 bases aligning to TRBD2. The germline V gene encodes CDR1 KGHSH and CDR2 LQKENI. The CDR3 is made up of 16 amino acids. The trim removed 3 bases at V and 0 bases at J, leaving 2 bases unmatched.